This T cell receptor (beta chain) was obtained from a study of T cells in Graves' hyperthyroidism and ophthalmopathy. Exclusion criteria comprised uncontrolled infection, other autoimmune disease, pregnancy or lactation. RNA transcripts gave rise to amplified TCR beta CDR3 regions. HTBI primers drove first-round RT-PCR of the TCR CDR3. MiXCR, applied by TCRdb to the multiplex PCR reads, yields one record per CDR3 protein. The sample records 500,000 to 600,000 distinct CDR3 sequences, approximately 49% being singletons. The TCR was taken from an adult woman with Graves' disease, either hyperthyroidism or ophthalmopathy (not recorded which). The specimen sequenced was peripheral blood or thyroid tissue (not recorded which).

Here the CDR3 reads CSVRGTSGTHSYEQYF. The CDR3 nucleotides read TGCAGCGTAAGAGGGACTAGCGGGACTCACTCCTACGAGCAGTACTTC. The chain joins TRBV29-1 to TRBJ2-7; 13 positions agree with TRBD2. CDR1 and CDR2 from the germline V gene are SQVTM and ANQGSEA. V lost 6 bases to trimming and J lost 0 bases; unmatched junction nucleotides: 8. The CDR3 has 16 amino acids.